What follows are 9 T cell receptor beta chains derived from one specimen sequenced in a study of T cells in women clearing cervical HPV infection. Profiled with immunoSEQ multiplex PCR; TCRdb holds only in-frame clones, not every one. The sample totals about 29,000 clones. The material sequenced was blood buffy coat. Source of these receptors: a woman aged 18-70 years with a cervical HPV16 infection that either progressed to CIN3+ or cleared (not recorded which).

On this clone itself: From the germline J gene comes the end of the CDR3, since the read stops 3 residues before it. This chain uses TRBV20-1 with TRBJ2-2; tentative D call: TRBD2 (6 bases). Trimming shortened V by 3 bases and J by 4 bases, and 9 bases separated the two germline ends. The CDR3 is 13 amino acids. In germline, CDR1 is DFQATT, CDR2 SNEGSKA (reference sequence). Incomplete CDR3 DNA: TGCAGTGCTAGCGGGGGAGGCACCGGGGAG. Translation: CSASGGGTGE. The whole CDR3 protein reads CSASGGGTGELFF.

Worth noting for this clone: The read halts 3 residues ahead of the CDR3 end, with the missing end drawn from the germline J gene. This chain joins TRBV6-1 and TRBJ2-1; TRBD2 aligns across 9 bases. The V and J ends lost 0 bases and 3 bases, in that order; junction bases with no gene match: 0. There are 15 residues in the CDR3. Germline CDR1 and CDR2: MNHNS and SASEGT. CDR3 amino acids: CASSEASGGYNEQFF. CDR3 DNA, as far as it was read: TGTGCCAGCAGTGAAGCTAGCGGGGGCTACAATGAG.

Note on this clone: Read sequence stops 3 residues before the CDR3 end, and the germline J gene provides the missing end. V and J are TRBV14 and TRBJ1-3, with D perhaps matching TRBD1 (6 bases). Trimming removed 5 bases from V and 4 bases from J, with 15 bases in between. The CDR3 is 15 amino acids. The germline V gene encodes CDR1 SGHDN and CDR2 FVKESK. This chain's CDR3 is CASSVQGKVGNTIYF. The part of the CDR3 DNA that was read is TGTGCCAGCAGCGTACAGGGCAAAGTCGGAAACACC.

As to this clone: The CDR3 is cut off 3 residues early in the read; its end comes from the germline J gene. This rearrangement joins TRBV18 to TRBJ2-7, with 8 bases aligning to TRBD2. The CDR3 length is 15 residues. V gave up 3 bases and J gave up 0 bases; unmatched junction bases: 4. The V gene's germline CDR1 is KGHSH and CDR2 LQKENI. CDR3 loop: CASSPSGDGSYEQYF. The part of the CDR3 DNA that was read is TGTGCCAGCTCACCTAGCGGGGACGGCTCCTACGAG.

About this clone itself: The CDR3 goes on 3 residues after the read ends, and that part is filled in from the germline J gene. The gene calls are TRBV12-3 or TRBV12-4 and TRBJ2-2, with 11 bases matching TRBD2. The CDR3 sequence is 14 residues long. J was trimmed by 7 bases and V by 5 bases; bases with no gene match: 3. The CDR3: CASSPGTSGGELFF. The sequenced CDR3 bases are TGTGCCAGCAGTCCCGGGACTAGCGGCGGGGAG.

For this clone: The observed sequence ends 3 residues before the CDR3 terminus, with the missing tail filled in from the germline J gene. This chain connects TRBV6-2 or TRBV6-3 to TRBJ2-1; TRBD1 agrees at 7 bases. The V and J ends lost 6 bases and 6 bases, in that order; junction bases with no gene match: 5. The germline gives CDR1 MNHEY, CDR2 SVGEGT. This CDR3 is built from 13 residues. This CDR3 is CASRTGAVNEQFF. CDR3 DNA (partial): TGTGCCAGCAGAACAGGGGCGGTCAATGAG.

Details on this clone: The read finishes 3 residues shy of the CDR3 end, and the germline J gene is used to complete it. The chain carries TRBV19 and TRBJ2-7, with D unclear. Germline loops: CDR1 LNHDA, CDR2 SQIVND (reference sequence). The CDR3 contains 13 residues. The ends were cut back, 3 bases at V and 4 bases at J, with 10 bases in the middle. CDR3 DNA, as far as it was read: TGTGCCAGTAGTATCGGTCTAGGATACGAG. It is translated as CASSIGLGYE. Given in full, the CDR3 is CASSIGLGYEQYF.

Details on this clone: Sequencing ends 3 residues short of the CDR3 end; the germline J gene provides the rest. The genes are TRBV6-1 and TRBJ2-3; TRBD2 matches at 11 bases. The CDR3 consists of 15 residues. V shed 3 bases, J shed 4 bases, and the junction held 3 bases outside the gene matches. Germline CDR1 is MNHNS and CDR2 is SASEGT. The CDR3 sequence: CASSDLAGGPDTQYF. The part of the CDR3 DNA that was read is TGTGCCAGCAGTGATTTAGCGGGGGGGCCAGATACG.

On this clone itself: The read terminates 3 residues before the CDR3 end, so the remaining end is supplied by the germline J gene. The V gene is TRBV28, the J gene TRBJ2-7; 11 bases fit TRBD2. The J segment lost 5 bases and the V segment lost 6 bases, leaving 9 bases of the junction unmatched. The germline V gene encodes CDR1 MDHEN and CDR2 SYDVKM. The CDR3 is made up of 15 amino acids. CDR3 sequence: CASRLIAGGPHEQYF. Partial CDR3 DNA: TGTGCCAGCAGGTTGATAGCGGGAGGGCCCCACGAG.